Here is one TCR beta chain with its context. Its antigen is not known. The data derive from a study of Ad26.COV2.S vaccination and SARS-CoV-2 variants. Across the study: Donor was in the COV1001 Ad26.COV2.S trial arm. The vaccine Ad26.COV2.S was put into the muscle once, or twice with 56 days between. General study findings and limits: It was vaccine recipients, not placebo recipients, who had the higher spike-specific TCR breadth. Once vaccination had occurred, spike-specific CD8+ and CD4+ T cell responses reportedly showed substantial breadth.

TCRdb's copy holds only in-frame clones and misses some; the assay was immunoSEQ multiplex PCR. The sample lists roughly 300,000 clones, 86% seen once, with around 11% in the top ten. The CDR3 is 12 amino acids. CDR1 and CDR2 from the germline V gene are ENHRY and SYGVKD. The V end was cut by 11 bases, the J end by 2 bases, with 11 bases between. Specified treatment: approximately 18 received Ad26.COV2.S at low or high dose, single or two shots; about five received placebo; per-sample allocation not given. Sampling happened 63 days after the first vaccine or placebo injection. The clonotype originates from a person between 18 and 65 years old who received the Ad26.COV2.S COVID-19 vaccine or a placebo. The V and J genes are TRBV10-3 and TRBJ2-3, with D unresolved. The source material was peripheral blood, sampled in a trial of Ad26.COV2.S vaccine versus placebo. The CDR3 DNA reads TGTGCCGCCTCCGCTAACACAGATACGCAGTATTTT. Protein sequence: CAASANTDTQYF.